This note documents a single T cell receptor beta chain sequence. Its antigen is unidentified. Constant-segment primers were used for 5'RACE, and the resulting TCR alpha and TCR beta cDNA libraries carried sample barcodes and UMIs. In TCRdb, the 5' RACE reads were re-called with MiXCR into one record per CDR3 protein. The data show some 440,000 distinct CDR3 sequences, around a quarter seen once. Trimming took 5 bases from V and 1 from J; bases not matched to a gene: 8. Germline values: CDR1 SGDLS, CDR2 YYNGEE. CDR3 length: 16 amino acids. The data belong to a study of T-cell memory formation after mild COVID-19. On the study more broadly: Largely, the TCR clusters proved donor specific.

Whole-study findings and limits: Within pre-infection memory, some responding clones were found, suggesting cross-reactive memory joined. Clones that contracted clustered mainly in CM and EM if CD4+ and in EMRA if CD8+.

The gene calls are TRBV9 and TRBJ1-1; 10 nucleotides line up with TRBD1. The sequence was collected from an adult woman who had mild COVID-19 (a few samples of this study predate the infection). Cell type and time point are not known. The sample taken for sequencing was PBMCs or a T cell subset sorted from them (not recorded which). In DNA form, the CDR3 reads TGTGCCAGCAGAGTTGGGACAGGGGCGCCGAACACTGAAGCTTTCTTT. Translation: CASRVGTGAPNTEAFF.